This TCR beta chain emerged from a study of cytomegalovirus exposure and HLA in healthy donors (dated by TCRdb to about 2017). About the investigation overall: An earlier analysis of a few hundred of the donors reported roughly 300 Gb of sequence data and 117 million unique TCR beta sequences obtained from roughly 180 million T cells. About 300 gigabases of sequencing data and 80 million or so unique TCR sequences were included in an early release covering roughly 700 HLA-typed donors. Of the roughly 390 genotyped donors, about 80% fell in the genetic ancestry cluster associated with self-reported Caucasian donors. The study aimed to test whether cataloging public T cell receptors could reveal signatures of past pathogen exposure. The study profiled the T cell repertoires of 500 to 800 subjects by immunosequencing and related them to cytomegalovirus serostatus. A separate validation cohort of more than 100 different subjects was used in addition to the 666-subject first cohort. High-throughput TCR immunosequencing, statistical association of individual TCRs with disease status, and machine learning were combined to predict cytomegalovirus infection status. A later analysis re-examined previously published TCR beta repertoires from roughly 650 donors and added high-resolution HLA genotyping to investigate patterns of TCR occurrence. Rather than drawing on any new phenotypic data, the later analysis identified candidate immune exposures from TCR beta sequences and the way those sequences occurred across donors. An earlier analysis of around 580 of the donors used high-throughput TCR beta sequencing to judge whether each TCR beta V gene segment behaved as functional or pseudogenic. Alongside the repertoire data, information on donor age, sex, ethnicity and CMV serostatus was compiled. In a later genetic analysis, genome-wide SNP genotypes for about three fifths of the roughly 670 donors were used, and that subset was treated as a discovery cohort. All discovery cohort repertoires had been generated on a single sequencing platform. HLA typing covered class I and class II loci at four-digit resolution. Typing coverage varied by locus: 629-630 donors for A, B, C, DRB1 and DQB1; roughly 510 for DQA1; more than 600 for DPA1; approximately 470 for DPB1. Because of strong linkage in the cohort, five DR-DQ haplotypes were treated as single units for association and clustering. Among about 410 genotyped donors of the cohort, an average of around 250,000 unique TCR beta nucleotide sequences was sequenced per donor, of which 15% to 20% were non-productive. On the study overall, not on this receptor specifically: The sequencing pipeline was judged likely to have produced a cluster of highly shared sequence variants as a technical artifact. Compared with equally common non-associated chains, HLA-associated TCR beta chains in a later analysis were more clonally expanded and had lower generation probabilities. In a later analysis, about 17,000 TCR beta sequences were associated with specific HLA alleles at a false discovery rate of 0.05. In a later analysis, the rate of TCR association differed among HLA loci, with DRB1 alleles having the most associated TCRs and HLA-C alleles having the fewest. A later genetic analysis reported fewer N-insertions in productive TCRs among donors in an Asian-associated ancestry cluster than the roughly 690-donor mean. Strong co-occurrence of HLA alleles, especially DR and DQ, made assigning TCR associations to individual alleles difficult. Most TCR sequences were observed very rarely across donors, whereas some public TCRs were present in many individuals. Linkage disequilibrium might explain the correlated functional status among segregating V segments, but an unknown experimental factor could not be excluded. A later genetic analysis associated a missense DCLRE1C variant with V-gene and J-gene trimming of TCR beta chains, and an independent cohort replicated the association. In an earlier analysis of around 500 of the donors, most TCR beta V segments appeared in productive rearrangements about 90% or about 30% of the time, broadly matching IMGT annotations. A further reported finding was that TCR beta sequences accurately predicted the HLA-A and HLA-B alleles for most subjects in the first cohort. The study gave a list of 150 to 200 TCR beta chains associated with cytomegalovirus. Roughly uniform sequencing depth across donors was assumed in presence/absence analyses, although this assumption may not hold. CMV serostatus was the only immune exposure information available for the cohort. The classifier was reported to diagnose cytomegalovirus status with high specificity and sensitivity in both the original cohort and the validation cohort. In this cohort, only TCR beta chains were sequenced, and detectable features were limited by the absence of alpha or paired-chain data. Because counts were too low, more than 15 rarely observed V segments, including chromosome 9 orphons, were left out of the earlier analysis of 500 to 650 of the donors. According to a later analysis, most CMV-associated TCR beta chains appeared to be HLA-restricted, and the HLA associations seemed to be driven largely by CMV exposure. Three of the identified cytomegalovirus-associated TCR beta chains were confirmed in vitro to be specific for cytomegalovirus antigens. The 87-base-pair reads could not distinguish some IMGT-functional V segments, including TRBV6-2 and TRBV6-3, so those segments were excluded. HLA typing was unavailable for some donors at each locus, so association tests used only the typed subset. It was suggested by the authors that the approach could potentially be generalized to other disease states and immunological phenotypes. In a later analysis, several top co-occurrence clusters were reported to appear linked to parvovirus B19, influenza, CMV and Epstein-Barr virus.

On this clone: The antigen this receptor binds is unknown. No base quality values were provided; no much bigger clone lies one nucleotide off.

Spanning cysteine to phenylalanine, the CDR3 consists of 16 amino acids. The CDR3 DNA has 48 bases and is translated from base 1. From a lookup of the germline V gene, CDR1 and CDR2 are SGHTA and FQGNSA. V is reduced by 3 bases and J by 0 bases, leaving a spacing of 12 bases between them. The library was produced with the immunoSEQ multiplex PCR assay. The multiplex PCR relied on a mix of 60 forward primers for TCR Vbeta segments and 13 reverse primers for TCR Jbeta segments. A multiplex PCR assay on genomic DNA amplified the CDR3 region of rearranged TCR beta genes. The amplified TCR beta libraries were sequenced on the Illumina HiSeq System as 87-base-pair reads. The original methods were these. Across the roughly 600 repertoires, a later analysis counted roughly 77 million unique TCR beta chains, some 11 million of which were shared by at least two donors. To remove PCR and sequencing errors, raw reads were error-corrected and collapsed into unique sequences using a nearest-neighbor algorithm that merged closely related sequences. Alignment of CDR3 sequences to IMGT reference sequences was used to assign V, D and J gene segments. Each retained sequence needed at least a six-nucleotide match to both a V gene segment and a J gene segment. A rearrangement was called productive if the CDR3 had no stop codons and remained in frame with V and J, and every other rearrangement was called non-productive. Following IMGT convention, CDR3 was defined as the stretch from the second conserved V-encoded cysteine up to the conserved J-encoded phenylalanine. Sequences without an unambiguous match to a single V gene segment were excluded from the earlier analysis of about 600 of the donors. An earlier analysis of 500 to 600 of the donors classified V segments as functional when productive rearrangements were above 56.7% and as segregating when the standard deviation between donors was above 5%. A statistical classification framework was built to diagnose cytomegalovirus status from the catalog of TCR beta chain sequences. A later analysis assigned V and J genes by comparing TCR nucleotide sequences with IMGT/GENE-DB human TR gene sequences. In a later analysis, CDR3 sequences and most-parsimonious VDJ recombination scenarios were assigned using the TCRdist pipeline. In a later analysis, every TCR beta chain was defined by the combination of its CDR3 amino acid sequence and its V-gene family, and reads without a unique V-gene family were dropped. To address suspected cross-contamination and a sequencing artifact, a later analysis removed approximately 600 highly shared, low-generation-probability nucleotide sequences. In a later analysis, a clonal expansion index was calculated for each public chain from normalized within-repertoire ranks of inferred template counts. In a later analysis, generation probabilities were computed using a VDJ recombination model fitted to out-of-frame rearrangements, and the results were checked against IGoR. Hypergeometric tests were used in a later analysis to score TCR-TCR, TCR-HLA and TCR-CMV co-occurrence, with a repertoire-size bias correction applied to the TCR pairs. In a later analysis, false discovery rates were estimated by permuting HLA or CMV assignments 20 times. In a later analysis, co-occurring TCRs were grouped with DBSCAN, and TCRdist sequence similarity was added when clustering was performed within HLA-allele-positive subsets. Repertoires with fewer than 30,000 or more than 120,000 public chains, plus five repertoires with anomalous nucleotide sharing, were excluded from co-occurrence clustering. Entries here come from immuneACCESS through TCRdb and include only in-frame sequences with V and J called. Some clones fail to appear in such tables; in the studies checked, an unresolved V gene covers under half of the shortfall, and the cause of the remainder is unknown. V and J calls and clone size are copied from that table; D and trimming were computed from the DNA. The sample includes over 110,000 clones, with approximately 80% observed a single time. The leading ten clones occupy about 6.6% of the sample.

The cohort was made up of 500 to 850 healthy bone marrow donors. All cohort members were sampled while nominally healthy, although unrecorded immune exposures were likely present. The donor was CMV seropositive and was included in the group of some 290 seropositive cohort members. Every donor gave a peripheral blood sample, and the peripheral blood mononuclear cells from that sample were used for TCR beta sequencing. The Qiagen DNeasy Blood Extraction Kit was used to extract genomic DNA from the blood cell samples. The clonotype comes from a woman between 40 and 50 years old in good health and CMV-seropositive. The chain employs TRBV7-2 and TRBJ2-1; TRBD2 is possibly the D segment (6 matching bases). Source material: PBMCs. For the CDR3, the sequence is CASSFGSGYSYNEQFF. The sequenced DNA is TGTGCCAGCAGCTTTGGGAGCGGGTACTCCTACAATGAGCAGTTCTTC.